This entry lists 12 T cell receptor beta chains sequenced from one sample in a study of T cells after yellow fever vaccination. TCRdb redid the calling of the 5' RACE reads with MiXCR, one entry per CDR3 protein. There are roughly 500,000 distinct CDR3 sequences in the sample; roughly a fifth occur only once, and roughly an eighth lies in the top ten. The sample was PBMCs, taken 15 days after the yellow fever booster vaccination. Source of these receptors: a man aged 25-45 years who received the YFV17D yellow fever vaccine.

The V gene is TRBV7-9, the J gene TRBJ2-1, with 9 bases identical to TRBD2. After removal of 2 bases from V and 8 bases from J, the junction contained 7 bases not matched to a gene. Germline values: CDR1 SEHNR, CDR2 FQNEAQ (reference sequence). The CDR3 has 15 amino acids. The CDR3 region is CASSLKVAGEDEQFF. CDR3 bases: TGTGCCAGCAGCTTAAAGGTAGCGGGGGAGGATGAGCAGTTCTTC.

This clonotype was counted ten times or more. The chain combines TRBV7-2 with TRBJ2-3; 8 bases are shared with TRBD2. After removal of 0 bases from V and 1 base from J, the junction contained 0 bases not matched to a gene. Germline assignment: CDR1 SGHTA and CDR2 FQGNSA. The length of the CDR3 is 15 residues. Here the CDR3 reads CASSLALAGTDTQYF. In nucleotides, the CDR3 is TGTGCCAGCAGCTTAGCACTAGCGGGCACAGATACGCAGTATTTT.

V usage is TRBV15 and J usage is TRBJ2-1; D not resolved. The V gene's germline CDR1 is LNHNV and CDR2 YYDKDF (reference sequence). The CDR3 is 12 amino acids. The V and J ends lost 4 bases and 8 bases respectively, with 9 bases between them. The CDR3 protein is CATSTTSDEQFF. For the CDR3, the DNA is TGTGCCACCAGCACGACTTCGGATGAGCAGTTCTTC.

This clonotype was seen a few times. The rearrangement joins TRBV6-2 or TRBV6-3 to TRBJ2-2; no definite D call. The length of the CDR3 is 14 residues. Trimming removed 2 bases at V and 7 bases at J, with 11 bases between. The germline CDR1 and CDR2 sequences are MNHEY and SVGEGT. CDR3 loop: CASSYKFSSGELFF. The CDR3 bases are TGTGCCAGCAGTTACAAATTTAGCAGCGGGGAGCTGTTTTTT.

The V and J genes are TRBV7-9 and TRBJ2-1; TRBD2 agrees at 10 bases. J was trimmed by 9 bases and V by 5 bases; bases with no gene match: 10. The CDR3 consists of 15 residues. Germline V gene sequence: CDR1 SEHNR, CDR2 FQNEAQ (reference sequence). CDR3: CASSAEEREGPEQFF. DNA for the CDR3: TGTGCCAGCAGCGCCGAGGAGCGGGAGGGCCCTGAGCAGTTCTTC.

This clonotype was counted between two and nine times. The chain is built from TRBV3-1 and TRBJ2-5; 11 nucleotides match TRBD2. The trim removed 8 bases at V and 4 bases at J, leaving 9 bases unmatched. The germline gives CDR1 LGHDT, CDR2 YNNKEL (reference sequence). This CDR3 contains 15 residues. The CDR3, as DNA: TGTGCCAGCCGTACACTAGCGGGAGCTCCAGAGACCCAGTACTTC. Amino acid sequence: CASRTLAGAPETQYF.

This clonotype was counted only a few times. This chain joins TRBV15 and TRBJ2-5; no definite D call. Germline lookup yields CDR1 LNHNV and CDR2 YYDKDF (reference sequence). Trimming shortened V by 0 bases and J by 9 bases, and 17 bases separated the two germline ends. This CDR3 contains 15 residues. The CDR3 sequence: CATSREGNQVKAQYF. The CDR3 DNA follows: TGTGCCACCAGCAGAGAGGGTAATCAAGTGAAGGCCCAGTACTTC.

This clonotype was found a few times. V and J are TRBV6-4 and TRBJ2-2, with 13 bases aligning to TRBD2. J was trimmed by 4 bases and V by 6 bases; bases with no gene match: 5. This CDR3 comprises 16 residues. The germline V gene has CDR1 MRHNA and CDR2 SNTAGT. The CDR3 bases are TGTGCCAGCAGCGAACTAGCGGGAGGGCTCACCGGGGAGCTGTTTTTT. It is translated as CASSELAGGLTGELFF.

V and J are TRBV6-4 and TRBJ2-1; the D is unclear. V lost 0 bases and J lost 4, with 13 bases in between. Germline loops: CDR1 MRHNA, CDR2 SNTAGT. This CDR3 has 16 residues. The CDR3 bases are TGTGCCAGCAGTGACTCGAGTTTGGGCGAGTACAATGAGCAGTTCTTC. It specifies CASSDSSLGEYNEQFF.

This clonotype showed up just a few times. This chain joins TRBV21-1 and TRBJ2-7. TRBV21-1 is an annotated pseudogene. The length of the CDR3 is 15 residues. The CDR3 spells CASSAWSGSSYEQYF. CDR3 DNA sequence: TGTGCCAGCAGCGCGTGGTCAGGAAGCTCCTACGAGCAGTACTTC.

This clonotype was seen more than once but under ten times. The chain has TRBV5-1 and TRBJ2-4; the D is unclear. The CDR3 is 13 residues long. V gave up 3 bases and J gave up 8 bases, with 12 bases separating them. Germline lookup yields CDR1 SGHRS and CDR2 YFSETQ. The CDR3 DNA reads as TGCGCCAGCAGCTCCTCCCCCAGAGACATTCAGTACTTC. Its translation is CASSSSPRDIQYF.

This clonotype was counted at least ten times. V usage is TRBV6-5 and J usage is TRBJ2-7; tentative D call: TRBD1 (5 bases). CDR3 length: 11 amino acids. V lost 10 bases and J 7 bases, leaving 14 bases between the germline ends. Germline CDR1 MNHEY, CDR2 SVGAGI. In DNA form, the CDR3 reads TGTGCCACCCAGGGCTTGGGGGAGCAGTACTTC. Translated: CATQGLGEQYF.